This T cell receptor (beta chain) was documented in a study of blood T cell repertoires in COVID-19 (dated by TCRdb to 2018 to 2021). Regarding the complete study: Samples from collaborators originated in the United States, Italy and Spain and spanned both the acute and convalescent phases of COVID-19. The material from the prospective study consisted of cDNA or gDNA derived from T cells, B-cell-depleted T cells, or PBMCs. Subjects who had been exposed to COVID-19, were actively infected with it, or had recovered from it provided the deeply sampled blood TCRbeta repertoires that made up the dataset. A freely available public database, intended as a resource for researchers studying the immune response to SARS-CoV-2, is where the repertoires were released. Samples were obtained from the ongoing ImmuneRACE study (first 160 participants) and from 1,200 or so subjects provided by 6 global collaborators. A de-identified subject ID, COVID-19 status, age in years and sex were almost always included in the sample metadata. HLA class I and class II types, where available, came from metadata supplied by the sample provider rather than from assay-based typing. Study-level results and caveats: The quantity of clinical and demographic metadata differed by source and by participant and was supplied without curation.

The germline V gene (reference sequence) supplies CDR1 SGHNT and CDR2 YYREEE. Measured from the cysteine to the phenylalanine, the CDR3 is 15 residues long. Only the CDR3 region is kept as DNA, spanning 45 bases read in frame from base 1. The junction shows trimming of 4 bases on V and 4 bases on J, plus 17 bases between the germline ends. Each collaborating institution followed its own protocols to collect whole blood in K2EDTA tubes. For TCRbeta analysis, collaborator samples were shipped as frozen whole blood, as isolated PBMCs, or as DNA extracted from either sample type. Concerning this clone: Its antigen has not been determined. Base qualities are not provided; no much larger clone lies one nucleotide away.

TCRbeta CDR3 regions were amplified from genomic DNA using the immunoSEQ Assay, a bias-controlled multiplex PCR. Concerning the study's data processing: The number of nucleated cells in each sample was estimated by amplification of reference gene primers within the assay. To quantify the absolute abundance of each unique TCRbeta CDR3 rearrangement, sequence reads were collapsed and filtered. For each sample, productive Simpson clonality was calculated by taking the square root of Simpson's diversity index across productive rearrangements. What TCRdb holds here is the immuneACCESS table cut down to in-frame rearrangements. Part of the clones is not present; checked against another copy, under half of the missing clones reflect an unresolved V gene, and the others are unexplained. V and J calls and clone size are copied from that table; D and trimming were computed from the DNA. The sample yields some 73,000 clones; 70% to 85% were counted once. The ten largest account for around 4.3% of the sample.

The chain links TRBV5-4 with TRBJ1-2; 6 matching bases give a weak D call of TRBD1. The source of this sequence is a woman aged 55-69 years with acute or convalescent COVID-19. Sequenced sample: peripheral blood. The sequenced DNA is TGTGCCAGCAGCCCGGGCGGGGGCAAAGGCTATGGCTACACCTTC. This is translated as CASSPGGGKGYGYTF.